A single sample gave rise to the 17 T cell receptor beta chains below, sequenced in a study of identical twins. TCRdb called the 5' RACE reads again in MiXCR, with one record for every CDR3 protein. The sample carries 600,000 to 700,000 distinct CDR3 sequences, 20% to 25% recorded once. These data are also associated with another study on T cells expressing NK-cell markers.

Sequenced sample: PBMCs. The origin of the receptors is a woman younger than 30 in good health.

This chain joins TRBV20-1 and TRBJ2-1; D uncertain. V was clipped by 0 bases and J by 8 bases, with 14 bases between them. Germline V gives CDR1 DFQATT, CDR2 SNEGSKA (reference sequence). The length of the CDR3 is 14 residues. CDR3 protein: CSARDPESSDEQFF. CDR3 nucleotide sequence: TGCAGTGCTAGAGATCCGGAGTCTTCCGATGAGCAGTTCTTC.

A remark on this clonotype: A read error is possible here, since a much larger clone lies one base away. Given the absence of the conserved phenylalanine or tryptophan at the CDR3 end, a read error is likely. The chain couples TRBV7-9 to TRBJ2-1; no firm D call. The length of the CDR3 is 14 residues. The germline V and J ends were trimmed by 1 base and 7 bases, with 11 bases remaining between them. Germline assignment: CDR1 SEHNR and CDR2 FQNEAQ (reference sequence). CDR3 protein: CASSLGNSRNEQFC. DNA for the CDR3: TGTGCCAGCAGCTTAGGAAATAGCCGGAATGAGCAGTTCTGC.

V gene TRBV12-3 or TRBV12-4 combines with J gene TRBJ2-1; the match to TRBD2 covers 8 bases. Trimming at V came to 5 bases and at J to 10 bases, leaving 7 bases not matched to a gene. The CDR3 consists of 13 residues. This CDR3 is CASSIGLAGEQFF. CDR3 nucleotides: TGTGCCAGCAGTATCGGACTAGCTGGCGAGCAGTTCTTC.

The V gene is TRBV20-1, the J gene TRBJ2-7, with 8 nucleotides matching TRBD1. This CDR3 is 13 amino acids long. Germline V gene lookup returns CDR1 DFQATT and CDR2 SNEGSKA (reference sequence). Losses at the gene ends were 6 bases for V and 3 bases for J; bases not matched to a gene: 7. The CDR3 sequence is CSARPGQGYEQYF. The CDR3 DNA reads TGCAGTGCCCGCCCCGGACAGGGCTACGAGCAGTACTTC.

This clonotype has more than one count but fewer than ten. V usage is TRBV7-9 and J usage is TRBJ2-7; the D gene is possibly TRBD2 (5 bases). V shed 6 bases and J shed 3 bases, with 15 bases lying between them. Germline assignment: CDR1 SEHNR and CDR2 FQNEAQ (reference sequence). This CDR3 has 14 amino acids. The CDR3 here is CASSPRGGVYEQYF. DNA for the CDR3: TGTGCCAGCAGTCCTCGGGGTGGAGTCTACGAGCAGTACTTC.

The chain combines TRBV2 with TRBJ2-4, with D possibly TRBD2 on 6 matching bases. This CDR3 region has 14 residues. Germline-derived CDR1 and CDR2 are SNHLY and FYNNEI. Trimming shortened V by 3 bases and J by 7 bases, and 13 bases separated the two germline ends. The DNA of the CDR3 is TGTGCCAGCAGTGAGGACCGGGCGGGGAACATTCAGTACTTC. Amino acids: CASSEDRAGNIQYF.

This chain links TRBV12-3 or TRBV12-4 with TRBJ1-1; D gene unclear. The CDR3 totals 13 residues. V lost 8 bases, J lost 1 base, and 11 bases lay in between. This chain's CDR3 is CASLPVSNTEAFF. The CDR3 DNA follows: TGTGCCAGCCTCCCCGTCTCGAACACTGAAGCTTTCTTT.

Turning to this clonotype: A junction boundary mismatches the germline segment, possibly from a read error. The chain recombines TRBV12-3 or TRBV12-4 with TRBJ2-3; TRBD2 agrees at 10 bases. CDR3 size: 18 residues. DNA of the CDR3: TGTGCCTGCAGTTTAAGGAGGCTAGCGGGGGTGTACACAGATACGCAGTATTTT. It is translated as CACSLRRLAGVYTDTQYF.

This clonotype was picked up a small number of times. The chain couples TRBV29-1 to TRBJ2-2; 9 bases agree with TRBD1. CDR3 length: 17 residues. Germline V gene lookup returns CDR1 SQVTM and CDR2 ANQGSEA. Trimming at V came to 3 bases and at J to 4 bases, leaving 12 bases not matched to a gene. The CDR3 is CSVELLETGGFTGELFF. In DNA, the CDR3 is TGCAGCGTTGAGCTCCTCGAGACAGGGGGTTTCACCGGGGAGCTGTTTTTT.

V usage is TRBV5-1 and J usage is TRBJ1-5; perhaps TRBD1 as D (5 bases). Germline CDR1 SGHRS, CDR2 YFSETQ. The germline V and J ends were trimmed by 2 bases and 3 bases, with 12 bases remaining between them. The CDR3 contains 15 residues. The CDR3 protein is CASSLGGEVNQPQHF. The CDR3 DNA follows: TGCGCCAGCAGCTTAGGAGGGGAGGTCAATCAGCCCCAGCATTTT.

This clonotype was found a few times. The chain employs TRBV7-9 and TRBJ2-3; tentatively, D is TRBD1 (5 bases). This CDR3 has 14 residues. Looked up from germline, CDR1 is SEHNR and CDR2 is FQNEAQ (reference sequence). Trimming took 10 bases from V and 0 from J, leaving 14 bases between them. This CDR3 reads CATHEQESTDTQYF. CDR3 bases: TGTGCCACCCACGAACAGGAGAGCACAGATACGCAGTATTTT.

The chain joins TRBV7-2 to TRBJ2-5, with 10 bases lining up with TRBD2. This CDR3 has 16 amino acids. V dropped 1 base and J dropped 5; count of bases not matched to a gene: 7. Per germline, CDR1 SGHTA and CDR2 FQGNSA. CDR3 residues: CASSLVASGGGETQYF. CDR3 sequence (DNA): TGTGCCAGCAGCTTAGTGGCTAGCGGGGGAGGGGAGACCCAGTACTTC.

The genes are TRBV15 and TRBJ2-7; 8 nucleotides align to TRBD1. V gave up 5 bases and J gave up 4 bases; unmatched junction bases: 7. Germline CDR1 reads LNHNV; CDR2 reads YYDKDF (reference sequence). CDR3 size: 14 residues. Here the CDR3 DNA reads TGTGCCACCAGCCCAGGGGGCTTGGGATACGAGCAGTACTTC. Amino acid sequence: CATSPGGLGYEQYF.

The V and J genes are TRBV20-1 and TRBJ2-4; no definite D call. The CDR3 has 14 residues. From germline, CDR1 is DFQATT and CDR2 SNEGSKA (reference sequence). The V and J ends lost 7 bases and 3 bases respectively, with 16 bases between them. CDR3 sequence (DNA): TGCAGTGTAAATCCCCCGTTAGGCAAAAACATTCAGTACTTC. Amino acids: CSVNPPLGKNIQYF.

This clonotype showed up many times. The chain carries TRBV5-1 and TRBJ2-7, with 7 bases identical to TRBD1. This CDR3 contains 14 residues. V lost 5 bases, J lost 4 bases, and 9 bases stayed unmatched. The germline CDR1 and CDR2 sequences are SGHRS and YFSETQ. The CDR3 here is CASRTPGTAYEQYF. The CDR3 coding sequence is TGCGCCAGCAGAACCCCCGGGACAGCTTACGAGCAGTACTTC. Full variable domain (outside the CDR3, taken from reference TRBV5-1 and TRBJ2-7): KAGVTQTPRYLIKTRGQQVTLSCSPISGHRSVSWYQQTPGQGLQFLFEYFSETQRNKGNFPGRFSGRQFSNSRSEMNVSTLELGDSALYLCASRTPGTAYEQYFGPGTRLTVT.

This clonotype was counted a few times. A read error may account for a junction end that differs from germline. CDR3 nucleotide sequence: TGTGCCAGCAGGGCGTTTCCGGGACAGTTATCTTTC. Translated: CASRAFPGQLSF. The rearrangement links TRBV6-5 to TRBJ2-5; 7 bases line up with TRBD1. Germline V gene sequence: CDR1 MNHEY, CDR2 SVGAGI. The CDR3 is 12 amino acids.

The chain carries TRBV5-6 and TRBJ2-2; maybe TRBD2 (6 bases). The CDR3 has 15 residues. CDR1 is SGHDT, CDR2 YYEEEE, per germline. Trimming left V 4 bases short and J 6 bases short, with 16 bases between. CDR3 coding DNA: TGTGCCAGCAGCCCCGGGGCGTCTAGCGCCGGGGAGCTGTTTTTT. Its protein product is CASSPGASSAGELFF. Based on the CDR3 plus reference TRBV5-6 and TRBJ2-2, the full variable domain is DAGVTQSPTHLIKTRGQQVTLRCSPKSGHDTVSWYQQALGQGPQFIFQYYEEEERQRGNFPDRFSGHQFPNYSSELNVNALLLGDSALYLCASSPGASSAGELFFGEGSRLTVL.